A single sample is the source of the 32 T cell receptor beta chains below, sequenced in a study of CD8 T cells in ankylosing spondylitis. MiXCR was run by TCRdb on the 5' RACE reads, yielding one entry per CDR3 protein. This table has about 96,000 distinct CDR3 sequences, approximately 30% appearing once. The sequenced material came from blood, either unsorted or a sorted T cell fraction (not recorded which). These receptors all come from a male donor with ankylosing spondylitis or in good health (not recorded which).

This chain joins TRBV10-2 and TRBJ2-2; D is undetermined. Trimming took 2 bases from V and 2 from J, leaving 9 bases between them. CDR1 is WSHSY and CDR2 is SAAADI in the germline V gene. The CDR3 totals 15 residues. CDR3 in amino acids: CASSEAQLNTGELFF. CDR3 sequence (DNA): TGCGCCAGCAGTGAGGCCCAGCTTAACACCGGGGAGCTGTTTTTT.

The chain has TRBV7-9 and TRBJ2-3; possible D gene TRBD1, 7 bases. The V gene's germline CDR1 is SEHNR and CDR2 FQNEAQ (reference sequence). This CDR3 is 16 amino acids long. Trimming shortened V by 1 base and J by 3 bases, and 14 bases separated the two germline ends. CDR3 residues: CASSLGAGTETDTQYF. The CDR3 coding sequence is TGTGCCAGCAGCTTAGGGGCGGGGACAGAAACAGATACGCAGTATTTT.

This chain joins TRBV18 and TRBJ2-7, with 15 bases fitting TRBD2. CDR3 size: 17 residues. Trimming at V came to 8 bases and at J to 0 bases, leaving 8 bases not matched to a gene. Germline V gene sequence: CDR1 KGHSH, CDR2 LQKENI. The DNA for the CDR3 is TGTGCCAGCCGTGAGGGACTAGCGGGAGGTAGCTCCTACGAGCAGTACTTC. Translating it yields CASREGLAGGSSYEQYF.

This clonotype has only a few counts. The V and J genes are TRBV5-1 and TRBJ1-2; 9 nucleotides agree with TRBD1. The V segment lost 4 bases and the J segment 6 bases; nucleotides outside the gene matches: 10. The CDR3 runs to 15 residues. Germline CDR1 reads SGHRS; CDR2 reads YFSETQ. This CDR3 reads CASSELQGARDGYTF. The DNA for the CDR3 is TGCGCCAGCAGCGAATTACAGGGGGCGCGGGATGGCTACACCTTC.

This clonotype was detected a few times. This chain links TRBV29-1 with TRBJ2-7; the D is unclear. The CDR3 sequence is 11 residues long. CDR1 is SQVTM, CDR2 ANQGSEA, per germline. Trimming took 6 bases from V and 6 from J, leaving 12 bases between them. The chain's CDR3 is CSVFTLGEQYF. The CDR3 nucleotides read TGCAGCGTCTTTACCTTGGGCGAGCAGTACTTC.

The chain joins TRBV19 to TRBJ1-5, with D possibly being TRBD1 (5 bases). With 3 bases removed from V and 0 bases from J, the gap between germline ends came to 15 bases. Germline CDR1 reads LNHDA; CDR2 reads SQIVND (reference sequence). The CDR3 runs 17 residues. CDR3 sequence (DNA): TGTGCCAGTAGTATTCGGGACCTGCTTTATAGCAATCAGCCCCAGCATTTT. This codes for CASSIRDLLYSNQPQHF.

The V call is TRBV29-1, the J call TRBJ1-1, with TRBD1 identical over 8 bases. Trimming cost V 5 bases and J 0 bases; bases outside gene matches: 8. The V gene's germline CDR1 is SQVTM and CDR2 ANQGSEA. The CDR3 runs 15 residues. CDR3 DNA sequence: TGCAGCGTTCCCCGGACAGGGTTGGTGAACACTGAAGCTTTCTTT. Residues: CSVPRTGLVNTEAFF. Full variable domain (outside the CDR3, taken from reference TRBV29-1 and TRBJ1-1): SAVISQKPSRDICQRGTSLTIQCQVDSQVTMMFWYRQQPGQSLTLIATANQGSEATYESGFVIDKFPISRPNLTFSTLTVSNMSPEDSSIYLCSVPRTGLVNTEAFFGQGTRLTVV.

This clonotype was counted at least ten times. The CDR3 protein is CSARDRRGAADTQYF. The CDR3 coding sequence is TGCAGTGCTAGAGATCGGAGAGGGGCAGCAGATACGCAGTATTTT. J is TRBJ2-3 and V is TRBV20-1; D may correspond to TRBD1 or TRBD2 (5 bases each). The CDR3 length is 15 residues. CDR1 and CDR2 (germline): DFQATT, SNEGSKA (reference sequence). Deletions cut 0 bases from V and 4 bases from J, with 14 bases between.

The CDR3 region is CASSQDRASDEQFF. CDR3 nucleotide sequence: TGTGCCAGCAGCCAAGATCGGGCAAGCGATGAGCAGTTCTTC. J is TRBJ2-1 and V is TRBV3-1; no firm D call. CDR1 is LGHDT and CDR2 is YNNKEL in the germline V gene (reference sequence). V lost 0 bases and J lost 8, with 11 bases in between. The CDR3 totals 14 residues.

This clonotype was seen a handful of times. V gene TRBV10-1 combines with J gene TRBJ1-1, with 7 nucleotides matching TRBD1. The CDR3 contains 16 residues. The V segment lost 4 bases and the J segment 0 bases; nucleotides outside the gene matches: 8. Germline V gene data show CDR1 as WNHNN and CDR2 as SYGVQD (reference sequence). CDR3 protein: CASSGRQGTVNTEAFF. The DNA of the CDR3 is TGCGCCAGCAGTGGGAGACAGGGAACCGTGAACACTGAAGCTTTCTTT.

The CDR3 nucleotides read TGCGCCAGCAGCTTTACGGGGGGCGATTATGGCTACACCTTC. Its translation is CASSFTGGDYGYTF. The chain joins TRBV5-1 to TRBJ1-2; the D gene is possibly TRBD1 (6 bases). The CDR3 consists of 14 residues. The V end was cut by 2 bases, the J end by 5 bases, with 13 bases between. Germline V CDR1 and CDR2: SGHRS, YFSETQ.

The V gene is TRBV29-1, the J gene TRBJ1-1; D gene uncertain. V shed 5 bases and J shed 1 base, with 14 bases lying between them. The CDR3 is 14 residues long. From germline, CDR1 is SQVTM and CDR2 ANQGSEA. CDR3 residues: CSVTPQAQNTEAFF. The CDR3 DNA follows: TGCAGCGTTACACCTCAGGCACAGAACACTGAAGCTTTCTTT.

This clonotype was detected a few times. The chain couples TRBV11-2 to TRBJ1-2, with a tentative D call TRBD1 (5 bases). CDR1 and CDR2 (germline): SGHAT, FQNNGV. V lost 1 base and J lost 4, with 28 bases in between. This CDR3 is 20 amino acids long. The CDR3 DNA sequence: TGTGCCAGCAGCTTAGGCCCCCCTATGGGGACCCCCGGGGGGGTCTATGGCTACACCTTC. Its protein is CASSLGPPMGTPGGVYGYTF.

This clonotype was observed a few times. The chain recombines TRBV5-1 with TRBJ1-2; a possible D gene is TRBD1 (5 bases). CDR1 is SGHRS, CDR2 YFSETQ, per germline. Trimming took 4 bases from V and 0 from J, leaving 13 bases between them. This CDR3 comprises 15 residues. The CDR3 is CASSLSGVANYGYTF. The CDR3 DNA reads as TGCGCCAGCAGCCTCTCGGGGGTAGCTAACTATGGCTACACCTTC.

The rearrangement joins TRBV3-1 to TRBJ1-3; D is unclear. Trimming pared 0 bases from V and 0 bases from J, leaving 9 bases between. The CDR3 spans 16 residues. Germline V gene sequence: CDR1 LGHDT, CDR2 YNNKEL (reference sequence). CDR3 loop: CASSQDGGGSGNTIYF. The CDR3 DNA is TGTGCCAGCAGCCAAGATGGCGGCGGCTCTGGAAACACCATATATTTT.

This sequence joins TRBV3-1 and TRBJ1-6; D is perhaps TRBD1 (5 bases). The germline V and J ends were trimmed by 8 bases and 6 bases, with 8 bases remaining between them. CDR1 and CDR2 (germline): LGHDT, YNNKEL (reference sequence). This CDR3 is built from 12 residues. The DNA of the CDR3 is TGTGCCAGCGGGGGTGGTAATTCACCCCTCCACTTT. This sequence encodes CASGGGNSPLHF.

The V gene is TRBV7-9, the J gene TRBJ2-2, with TRBD1 as a possible D gene (6 bases). The length of the CDR3 is 16 residues. Trimming pared 5 bases from V and 1 base from J, leaving 14 bases between. Germline values: CDR1 SEHNR, CDR2 FQNEAQ (reference sequence). CDR3 sequence reads: CASSPRGHRNTGELFF. CDR3 DNA: TGTGCCAGCAGCCCCCGGGGACACCGGAACACCGGGGAGCTGTTTTTT.

This clonotype occurred a few times. The J gene is TRBJ1-6, the V gene TRBV5-1, with a possible D match to TRBD1 (5 bases). The CDR3 spans 15 residues. Trimming took 2 bases from V and 5 from J, leaving 11 bases between them. Germline V gene lookup returns CDR1 SGHRS and CDR2 YFSETQ. This CDR3 is CASSLGGDDNSPLHF. The CDR3 DNA reads as TGCGCCAGCAGCTTAGGTGGGGACGATAATTCACCCCTCCACTTT. Looking up the rest from reference TRBV5-1 and TRBJ1-6 gives the full variable domain: KAGVTQTPRYLIKTRGQQVTLSCSPISGHRSVSWYQQTPGQGLQFLFEYFSETQRNKGNFPGRFSGRQFSNSRSEMNVSTLELGDSALYLCASSLGGDDNSPLHFGNGTRLTVT.

The rearrangement uses TRBV18 and TRBJ1-1; D unclear. This CDR3 has 13 amino acids. CDR1 is KGHSH and CDR2 is LQKENI in the germline V gene. V lost 3 bases to trimming and J lost 0 bases, with 5 bases between them. The CDR3 DNA is TGTGCCAGCTCACCCGAGCTGAACACTGAAGCTTTCTTT. Protein sequence: CASSPELNTEAFF. The variable domain in full, completed from reference TRBV18 and TRBJ1-1, reads NAGVMQNPRHLVRRRGQEARLRCSPMKGHSHVYWYRQLPEEGLKFMVYLQKENIIDESGMPKERFSAEFPKEGPSILRIQQVVRGDSAAYFCASSPELNTEAFFGQGTRLTVV.

The chain has TRBV3-1 and TRBJ2-7; D unclear. V was trimmed by 0 bases and J by 1 base, leaving 13 bases between them. Germline loops: CDR1 LGHDT, CDR2 YNNKEL (reference sequence). This CDR3 contains 16 residues. CDR3 bases: TGTGCCAGCAGCCAAGAGCAAGGAATCGATTCCTACGAGCAGTACGTC. This codes for CASSQEQGIDSYEQYV.

A few counts support this clonotype. The J gene is TRBJ1-5, the V gene TRBV4-1; TRBD1 agrees at 8 bases. Germline assignment: CDR1 MGHRA and CDR2 YSYEKL. The V gene end was trimmed by 4 bases and the J gene end by 0 bases; junction bases not matched to a gene: 5. This CDR3 contains 16 residues. In DNA, the CDR3 is TGCGCCAGCAGCCTAGACAGGGGTAATAGCAATCAGCCCCAGCATTTT. It encodes CASSLDRGNSNQPQHF.

This clonotype was seen a handful of times. The chain has TRBV5-1 and TRBJ2-7, with TRBD2 as a possible D gene (5 bases). The V end was cut by 0 bases, the J end by 5 bases, with 21 bases between. The CDR3 has 17 residues. Germline lookup yields CDR1 SGHRS and CDR2 YFSETQ. As DNA, the CDR3 is TGCGCCAGCAGCTTGGACTCGGGGTTCTCTGGGCTCAACGAGCAGTACTTC. This gives the protein CASSLDSGFSGLNEQYF. Using reference TRBV5-1 and TRBJ2-7 for the parts outside the CDR3, the full variable domain is KAGVTQTPRYLIKTRGQQVTLSCSPISGHRSVSWYQQTPGQGLQFLFEYFSETQRNKGNFPGRFSGRQFSNSRSEMNVSTLELGDSALYLCASSLDSGFSGLNEQYFGPGTRLTVT.

This clonotype was counted between two and nine times. The V gene is TRBV2, the J gene TRBJ2-3; 10 bases agree with TRBD2. CDR1 and CDR2 (germline): SNHLY, FYNNEI. Trimming at V came to 2 bases and at J to 6 bases, leaving 5 bases not matched to a gene. This CDR3 region has 15 residues. As DNA, the CDR3 is TGTGCCAGCAGTGAACTCACTAGCGGGGTCGATACGCAGTATTTT. It specifies CASSELTSGVDTQYF. Drawing the rest from reference TRBV2 and TRBJ2-3, the complete variable domain is EPEVTQTPSHQVTQMGQEVILRCVPISNHLYFYWYRQILGQKVEFLVSFYNNEISEKSEIFDDQFSVERPDGSNFTLKIRSTKLEDSAMYFCASSELTSGVDTQYFGPGTRLTVL.

The chain joins TRBV4-1 to TRBJ2-5; D perhaps matches TRBD1 (8 bases). Germline CDR1 is MGHRA and CDR2 is YSYEKL. The CDR3 has 15 amino acids. Between the trimmed V and J ends, which lost 4 bases and 4 bases, there was a span of 16 bases. CDR3 residues: CASSPMTGEGETQYF. The CDR3, as DNA: TGCGCCAGCAGCCCGATGACAGGGGAGGGAGAGACCCAGTACTTC.

This chain joins TRBV29-1 and TRBJ1-1, with D hard to call. Trimming cost V 4 bases and J 7 bases, with 16 bases left between them. The CDR3 loop spans 13 amino acids. CDR1 SQVTM and CDR2 ANQGSEA come from the germline V gene. The CDR3 loop is CSVGRRTSFEAFF. CDR3 nucleotides: TGCAGCGTTGGCCGCCGGACCTCTTTTGAAGCTTTCTTT.

A few counts support this clonotype. The genes are TRBV20-1 and TRBJ1-5; D unclear. The CDR3 sequence is 13 residues long. Germline-derived CDR1 and CDR2 are DFQATT and SNEGSKA (reference sequence). With 3 bases removed from V and 4 bases from J, the gap between germline ends came to 10 bases. The CDR3 loop reads CSASFGGNQPQHF. CDR3 bases: TGCAGTGCTAGTTTTGGAGGTAATCAGCCCCAGCATTTT.

J is TRBJ2-3 and V is TRBV19; 8 positions match TRBD1. This CDR3 contains 15 residues. Losses at the gene ends were 10 bases for V and 2 bases for J; bases not matched to a gene: 11. Germline CDR1 is LNHDA and CDR2 is SQIVND (reference sequence). CDR3 coding DNA: TGTGCCACAAAAGGGACAGGCCTCTTCACAGATACGCAGTATTTT. Encoded protein: CATKGTGLFTDTQYF.

The chain recombines TRBV25-1 with TRBJ1-5; D is uncertain. This CDR3 has 15 residues. V dropped 3 bases and J dropped 0 bases, with 9 bases sitting between them. CDR1 and CDR2 from the germline V gene are MGHDK and SYGVNS. As DNA, the CDR3 is TGTGCCAGCAGTGAGTTCCGTTATAGCAATCAGCCCCAGCATTTT. Its translation: CASSEFRYSNQPQHF.

This clonotype was picked up many times. The chain recombines TRBV24-1 with TRBJ1-2; 7 nucleotides align to TRBD1. The CDR3 contains 16 residues. Germline V gives CDR1 KGHDR, CDR2 SFDVKD. Germline trimming cut 2 bases from V and 6 bases from J; bases unmatched to any gene: 11. The chain's CDR3 is CATSDWDREDGHGYTF. The CDR3 region has the DNA TGTGCCACCAGTGATTGGGACAGAGAGGATGGCCATGGCTACACCTTC.

This clonotype was counted between two and nine times. The chain has TRBV7-9 and TRBJ1-4; D not certain. Germline V lookup: CDR1 SEHNR, CDR2 FQNEAQ (reference sequence). V lost 0 bases to trimming and J lost 10 bases, with 18 bases between them. The CDR3 contains 16 residues. The CDR3: CASSLAKGTNLGKLFF. In DNA form, the CDR3 reads TGTGCCAGCAGCTTAGCGAAGGGAACGAATCTGGGAAAACTGTTTTTT. Together with reference TRBV7-9 and TRBJ1-4, the CDR3 gives the full variable domain: DTGVSQNPRHKITKRGQNVTFRCDPISEHNRLYWYRQTLGQGPEFLTYFQNEAQLEKSRLLSDRFSAERPKGSFSTLEIQRTEQGDSAMYLCASSLAKGTNLGKLFFGSGTQLSVL.

The rearrangement links TRBV3-1 to TRBJ1-2; D call uncertain. V was clipped by 4 bases and J by 5 bases, with 11 bases between them. Per germline, CDR1 LGHDT and CDR2 YNNKEL (reference sequence). CDR3 length: 13 amino acids. CDR3 bases: TGTGCCAGCAGCCTCCGATTGGGTTATGGCTACACCTTC. Residues: CASSLRLGYGYTF.

At least ten counts were recorded for this clonotype. The chain combines TRBV7-8 with TRBJ1-1, with D unresolved. V lost 3 bases to trimming and J lost 1 base, with 6 bases between them. This CDR3 spans 13 amino acids. CDR1 is SGHVS, CDR2 FQNEAQ, per germline. The CDR3 nucleotides are TGTGCCAGCAGCTTGCGGAGGAACACTGAAGCTTTCTTT. Protein: CASSLRRNTEAFF.